A selection of T cell receptor beta chains follows, all from one sample in a study of cytomegalovirus exposure and HLA in healthy donors. Clones were read by immunoSEQ multiplex PCR, and TCRdb kept only the in-frame ones, dropping some. Among 100,000 or so clones listed, around four fifths were seen once. The sample taken for sequencing was PBMCs. These receptor sequences come from a man in his forties in good health and CMV-seronegative. Both conserved end residues are part of each CDR3. D genes are given only for firm matches. Not every row has a clone size; where given, it reads once, few, many or a size class.

v_call,d_call,clone_size,j_call,cdr3_nt,cdr3_aa
TRBV4-2,NA,NA,TRBJ2-1,TGTGCCAGCGGCCAGGGGGGTTCGGGCAATGAGCAGTTCTTC,CASGQGGSGNEQFF
TRBV18,TRBD1,NA,TRBJ2-5,TGTGCCAGCTCACCACAGGGGGCTGAGACCCAGTACTTC,CASSPQGAETQYF
TRBV7-8,TRBD2,NA,TRBJ2-3,TGTGCCAGCAGCCAGACTAGCGCCTCCACAGATACGCAGTATTTT,CASSQTSASTDTQYF
TRBV7-2,NA,NA,TRBJ1-2,TGTGCCAGCAGCTGGGGAGCCAGGGGTGGCGGCTACACCTTC,CASSWGARGGGYTF
TRBV10-2,NA,few,TRBJ1-3,TGCGCCAGCAGTGACCCAGGGGCATACACCATATATTTT,CASSDPGAYTIYF
TRBV6-6,NA,once,TRBJ1-6,TGTGCCAGCAGTTACTCGGGGGGGAAGAATTCACCCCTCCACTTT,CASSYSGGKNSPLHF
TRBV5-6,NA,NA,TRBJ1-2,TGTGCCAGCAGCTTGGGGGACTTAGACTATGGCTACACCTTC,CASSLGDLDYGYTF
TRBV5-6,TRBD2,NA,TRBJ2-7,TGTGCCAGCAGCTTGGAGCTAGCGGGGGCCCTATACGAGCAGTACTTC,CASSLELAGALYEQYF
TRBV13,NA,NA,TRBJ1-1,TGTGCCAGCAGCTCACAGGGTGACGAGGGAGTCACTGAAGCTTTCTTT,CASSSQGDEGVTEAFF
TRBV18,TRBD1,once,TRBJ1-2,TGTGCCAGCTCACCGTCCCGGGACAGGGCTGCTGGCTACACCTTC,CASSPSRDRAAGYTF
TRBV30,NA,NA,TRBJ1-5,TGTGCCTGGAGCCTTGGGACTGATTATCAGCCCCAGCATTTT,CAWSLGTDYQPQHF
TRBV9,NA,NA,TRBJ2-5,TGTGCCAGCAGCGTAGATGAGACAGAAGAGACCCAGTACTTC,CASSVDETEETQYF
TRBV7-2,NA,NA,TRBJ1-2,TGTGCCAGCAGCGAGACACCGGCCTATGGCTACACCTTC,CASSETPAYGYTF
TRBV7-9,NA,NA,TRBJ2-1,TGTTCCAGCAGCTCCCGACCTACCTCTCGGGGTAATGAGCAGTTCTTC,CSSSSRPTSRGNEQFF
TRBV10-2,NA,NA,TRBJ2-1,TGCGCCAGCAGTGAGTCGGGGGGGCCGGGATTCTTC,CASSESGGPGFF
TRBV5-1,TRBD2,NA,TRBJ2-7,TGCGCCAGCAGCCCCGGGACTAGCGGGGGGGCGGAGTACGAGCAGTACTTC,CASSPGTSGGAEYEQYF
TRBV10-3,TRBD2,NA,TRBJ2-3,TGTGCCATCAGTGAGTCGAGAGGGAGCGGGGGGGGCACAGATACGCAGTATTTT,CAISESRGSGGGTDTQYF
TRBV19,TRBD1,NA,TRBJ1-2,TGTGCCAGTAGTATCTGGGGACAGTTCTATGGCTACACCTTC,CASSIWGQFYGYTF
TRBV7-9,NA,NA,TRBJ1-2,TGTGCCAGCAGCTCATATGGCTACACCTTC,CASSSYGYTF
TRBV7-9,TRBD1,NA,TRBJ2-4,TGTGCCAGCAGCTCCGGGACAGCCTTAGCCAAAAACATTCAGTACTTC,CASSSGTALAKNIQYF
TRBV19,TRBD2,few,TRBJ2-1,TGTGCCAGTAGTACCCGTAGACTAGCGGGGGGGCTAGGTGAGCAGTTCTTC,CASSTRRLAGGLGEQFF
TRBV5-1,NA,NA,TRBJ2-7,TGCGCCAGCAGTGAGGCAGATTCCTACGAGCAGTACTTC,CASSEADSYEQYF
TRBV9,TRBD1,NA,TRBJ2-1,TGTGCCAGCAGCGCTCTTCCGGGACAGGGGTCCTACAATGAGCAGTTCTTC,CASSALPGQGSYNEQFF
TRBV5-6,NA,NA,TRBJ2-7,TGTGCCAGCAGCTTGAAGATCGCAGGGTCCTACGAGCAGTACTTC,CASSLKIAGSYEQYF
TRBV6-6,TRBD2,NA,TRBJ2-5,TGTGCCAGCAGTAAGGGCCGGGGGTCGGGGGGAGAGACCCAGTACTTC,CASSKGRGSGGETQYF
TRBV2,NA,NA,TRBJ1-1,TGTGCCAGCATTTTTCAGGGATTCACTGAAGCTTTCTTT,CASIFQGFTEAFF
TRBV19,TRBD1,NA,TRBJ2-7,TGTGCTGCGGGACAGGGGCCCATGCAGTACTTC,CAAGQGPMQYF
TRBV11-2,NA,NA,TRBJ1-2,TGTGCCAGCAGTTGGGGCGGCGATGGCTACACCTTC,CASSWGGDGYTF
TRBV7-9,TRBD2,NA,TRBJ2-5,TGTGCCAGCAGCTTTGAGACTAGCGGGGGACAGGGAGAGACCCAGTACTTC,CASSFETSGGQGETQYF
TRBV5-1,NA,once,TRBJ2-7,TGCGCCAGCAGCTACGAGGGCTACGAGCAGTACTTC,CASSYEGYEQYF
TRBV19,TRBD1,NA,TRBJ1-2,TGTGCCAGTAGTAGACCCGCCGGGACAGGGAACGGCTACACCTTC,CASSRPAGTGNGYTF
TRBV6-6,NA,NA,TRBJ1-6,TGTGCCAGCACGGTAGAGTCCGATTCACCCCTCCACTTT,CASTVESDSPLHF
TRBV5-6,TRBD1,NA,TRBJ2-7,TGTGCCAGCAGCTTGGAAACCGGGACAGGGGGCATCTACGAGCAGTACTTC,CASSLETGTGGIYEQYF
TRBV18,NA,NA,TRBJ2-5,TGTGCCAGCTCACCACCCAGGGGAACGAAGGATTTAAAGACCCAGTACTTC,CASSPPRGTKDLKTQYF
TRBV30,NA,NA,TRBJ2-5,TGTGCCTGGAGTGTACTGGGGCTCTTGGGGACCCAGTACTTC,CAWSVLGLLGTQYF
TRBV21-1,NA,NA,TRBJ2-7,TGTGCCAGCAGCACTCCGCGAAGCGAGCAGTACTTC,CASSTPRSEQYF
TRBV20-1,TRBD2,once,TRBJ2-7,TGCAGTGCCATTTTTGGGACTAGTGACTACTTC,CSAIFGTSDYF
TRBV19,NA,NA,TRBJ1-3,TGTGCCAGTAGTATAGACCTTCGCTCTGGAAACACCATATATTTT,CASSIDLRSGNTIYF
TRBV10-3,NA,NA,TRBJ2-2,TGTGCCATCACCCGGAGTGGCGGGGAGCTGTTTTTT,CAITRSGGELFF
TRBV7-3,NA,NA,TRBJ1-3,TGTGCCAGCAGCGTCCACGGAGGGTCTGGAAACACCATATATTTT,CASSVHGGSGNTIYF
TRBV29-1,TRBD2,NA,TRBJ2-1,TGCAGCGTGAAAGTAGCGGGGGGGTATTACAATGAGCAGTTCTTC,CSVKVAGGYYNEQFF
TRBV9,NA,NA,TRBJ2-3,TGTGCCAGCATGAGGGGGGGGACCGATACGCAGTATTTT,CASMRGGTDTQYF
TRBV19,NA,NA,TRBJ2-2,TGTGCCAGTAGTATAGATCGGTCCCCGACTAGTTCCGGGGAGCTGTTTTTT,CASSIDRSPTSSGELFF
TRBV4-1,NA,NA,TRBJ1-6,TGCGCCAGCAGCCAAGATCGTGGCTTTAAGACCCTCCACTTT,CASSQDRGFKTLHF
TRBV11-2,NA,NA,TRBJ2-3,TGTGCCAGCAGCTTACTTCGGGGGAGGAGTACGCAGTATTTT,CASSLLRGRSTQYF
TRBV30,NA,NA,TRBJ1-2,TGTGCCTGGAGTGTTATGGCCTATGGCTACACCTTC,CAWSVMAYGYTF
TRBV5-4,TRBD1,NA,TRBJ2-7,TGTGCCAGCAGCTCGACCGACAGGGGGCGCCAGCAGTACTTC,CASSSTDRGRQQYF
TRBV27,TRBD2,NA,TRBJ2-7,TGTGCCAGCAGAACTAGCGGGGGATACGAGCAGTACTTC,CASRTSGGYEQYF
TRBV19,NA,once,TRBJ1-2,TGTGCCAGTAGCCGGACACTTTGGGAAGGCTACACCTTC,CASSRTLWEGYTF
TRBV11-2,TRBD2,NA,TRBJ2-2,TGTGCCAGCAGCCCGGGCACTAGCGGGCCCTTAATTACCGGGGAGCTGTTTTTT,CASSPGTSGPLITGELFF
TRBV2,NA,NA,TRBJ2-7,TGTGCCAGCAGTGAGGTGGGGAGGAGTGTCTTC,CASSEVGRSVF
TRBV19,TRBD1,NA,TRBJ1-5,TGTGCCAGTAGTATTGGACAGGGTGGCAATCAGCCCCAGCATTTT,CASSIGQGGNQPQHF